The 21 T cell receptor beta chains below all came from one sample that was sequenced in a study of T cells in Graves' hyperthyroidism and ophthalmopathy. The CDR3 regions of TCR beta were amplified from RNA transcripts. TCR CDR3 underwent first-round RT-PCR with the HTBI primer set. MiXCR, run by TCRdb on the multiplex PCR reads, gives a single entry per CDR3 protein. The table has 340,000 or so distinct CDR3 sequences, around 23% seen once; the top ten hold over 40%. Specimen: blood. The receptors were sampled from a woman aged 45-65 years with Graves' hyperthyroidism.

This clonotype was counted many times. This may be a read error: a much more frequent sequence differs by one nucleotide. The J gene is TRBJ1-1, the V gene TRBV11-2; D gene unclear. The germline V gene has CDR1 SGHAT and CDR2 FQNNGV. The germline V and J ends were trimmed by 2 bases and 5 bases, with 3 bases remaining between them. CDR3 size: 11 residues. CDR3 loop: CASSLHTEAFF. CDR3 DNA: TGTGCCAGCAGCTTACATACTGAAGCTTTCTTT.

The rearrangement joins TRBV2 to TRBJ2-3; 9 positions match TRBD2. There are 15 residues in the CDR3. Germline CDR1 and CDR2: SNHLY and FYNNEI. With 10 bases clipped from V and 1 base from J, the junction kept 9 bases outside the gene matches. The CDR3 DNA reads TGTGCCACCGCGTCGAAGCGGGAGGGCACAGATACGCAGTATTTT. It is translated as CATASKREGTDTQYF.

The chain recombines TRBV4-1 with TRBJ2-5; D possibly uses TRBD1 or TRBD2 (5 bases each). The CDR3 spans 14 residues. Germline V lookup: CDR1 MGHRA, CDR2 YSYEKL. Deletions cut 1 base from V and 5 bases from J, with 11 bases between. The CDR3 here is CASSQVPGTETQYF. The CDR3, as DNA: TGCGCCAGCAGCCAAGTCCCAGGGACGGAGACCCAGTACTTC.

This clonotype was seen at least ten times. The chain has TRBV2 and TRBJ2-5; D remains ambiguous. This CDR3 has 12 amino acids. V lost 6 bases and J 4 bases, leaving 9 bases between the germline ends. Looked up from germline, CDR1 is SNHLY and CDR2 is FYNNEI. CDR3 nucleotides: TGTGCCAGCAGCCCTGAGTTAGAGACCCAGTACTTC. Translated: CASSPELETQYF. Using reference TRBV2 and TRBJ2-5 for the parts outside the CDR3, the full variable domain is EPEVTQTPSHQVTQMGQEVILRCVPISNHLYFYWYRQILGQKVEFLVSFYNNEISEKSEIFDDQFSVERPDGSNFTLKIRSTKLEDSAMYFCASSPELETQYFGPGTRLLVL.

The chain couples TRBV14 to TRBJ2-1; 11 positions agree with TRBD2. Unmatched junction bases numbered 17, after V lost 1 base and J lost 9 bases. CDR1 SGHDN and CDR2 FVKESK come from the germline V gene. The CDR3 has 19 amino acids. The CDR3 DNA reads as TGTGCCAGCAGCCAAGGCCCTCCCTTAGCGGGAGGGCCTAGGAGTGAGCAGTTCTTC. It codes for CASSQGPPLAGGPRSEQFF.

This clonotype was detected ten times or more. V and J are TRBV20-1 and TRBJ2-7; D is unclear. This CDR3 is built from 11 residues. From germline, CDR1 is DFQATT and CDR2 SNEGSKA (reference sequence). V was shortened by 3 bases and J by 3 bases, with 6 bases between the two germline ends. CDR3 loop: CSASPGYEQYF. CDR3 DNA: TGCAGTGCTAGTCCGGGCTACGAGCAGTACTTC.

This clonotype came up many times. The CDR3 sequence is CAWSASGQGNIQYF. CDR3 coding DNA: TGTGCCTGGAGTGCCTCGGGACAGGGAAACATTCAGTACTTC. The V and J genes are TRBV30 and TRBJ2-4; TRBD1 aligns across 9 bases. V shed 1 base, J shed 6 bases, and the junction held 4 bases outside the gene matches. The germline V gene has CDR1 GTSNPN and CDR2 SVGIG (reference sequence). The CDR3 has 14 residues.

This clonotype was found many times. The CDR3, as DNA: TGTGCCAGCCTCCGGCTAGGATCCGGGGAGCTGTTTTTT. This codes for CASLRLGSGELFF. The chain joins TRBV27 to TRBJ2-2; no firm D call. The CDR3 spans 13 residues. Trimming pared 8 bases from V and 6 bases from J, leaving 13 bases between. Germline values: CDR1 MNHEY, CDR2 SMNVEV (reference sequence).

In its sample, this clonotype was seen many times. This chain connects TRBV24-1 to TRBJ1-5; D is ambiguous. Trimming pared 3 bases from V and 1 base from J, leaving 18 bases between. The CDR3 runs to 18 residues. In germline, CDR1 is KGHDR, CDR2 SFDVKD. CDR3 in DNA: TGTGCCACCAGTGATCCGATGAGGGAGTGGTTCAGCAATCAGCCCCAGCATTTT. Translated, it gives CATSDPMREWFSNQPQHF.

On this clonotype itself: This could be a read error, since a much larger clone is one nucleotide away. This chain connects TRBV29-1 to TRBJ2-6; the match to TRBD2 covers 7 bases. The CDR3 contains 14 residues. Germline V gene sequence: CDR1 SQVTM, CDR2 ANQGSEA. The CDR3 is CGVGGVSGANVLTF. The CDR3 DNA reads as TGCGGCGTTGGGGGGGTTTCTGGGGCCAACGTCCTGACTTTC.

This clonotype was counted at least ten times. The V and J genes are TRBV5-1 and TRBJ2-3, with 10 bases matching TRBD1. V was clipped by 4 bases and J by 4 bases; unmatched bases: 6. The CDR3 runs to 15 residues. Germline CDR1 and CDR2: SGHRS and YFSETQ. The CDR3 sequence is CASSPAGTGADTQYF. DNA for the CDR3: TGCGCCAGCAGCCCGGCGGGGACAGGGGCAGATACGCAGTATTTT. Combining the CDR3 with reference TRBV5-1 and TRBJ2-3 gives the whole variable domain KAGVTQTPRYLIKTRGQQVTLSCSPISGHRSVSWYQQTPGQGLQFLFEYFSETQRNKGNFPGRFSGRQFSNSRSEMNVSTLELGDSALYLCASSPAGTGADTQYFGPGTRLTVL.

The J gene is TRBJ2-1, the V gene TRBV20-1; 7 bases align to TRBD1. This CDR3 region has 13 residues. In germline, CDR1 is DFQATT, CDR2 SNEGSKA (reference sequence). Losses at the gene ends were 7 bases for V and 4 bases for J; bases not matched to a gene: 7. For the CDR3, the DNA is TGCAGTGGACCGGGACAGCCATACAATGAGCAGTTCTTC. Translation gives CSGPGQPYNEQFF.

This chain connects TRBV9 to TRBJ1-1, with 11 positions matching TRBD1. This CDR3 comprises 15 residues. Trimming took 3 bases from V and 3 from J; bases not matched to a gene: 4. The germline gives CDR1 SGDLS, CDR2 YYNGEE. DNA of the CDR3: TGTGCCAGCAGCGGGACAGGGGGCGCGTACACTGAAGCTTTCTTT. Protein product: CASSGTGGAYTEAFF.

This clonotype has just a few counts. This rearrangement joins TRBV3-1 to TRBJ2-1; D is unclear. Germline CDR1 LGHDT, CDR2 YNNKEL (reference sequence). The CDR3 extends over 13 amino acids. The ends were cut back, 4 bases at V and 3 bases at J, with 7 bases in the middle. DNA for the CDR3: TGTGCCAGCAGCCGTCGAATCTACAATGAGCAGTTCTTC. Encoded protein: CASSRRIYNEQFF.

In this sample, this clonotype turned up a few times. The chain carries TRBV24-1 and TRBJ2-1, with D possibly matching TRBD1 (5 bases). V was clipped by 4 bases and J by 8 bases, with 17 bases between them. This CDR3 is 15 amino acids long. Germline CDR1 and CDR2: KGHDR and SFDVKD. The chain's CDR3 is CATSEGRDLLDEQFF. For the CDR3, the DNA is TGTGCCACCAGTGAAGGCAGGGATCTATTGGATGAGCAGTTCTTC.

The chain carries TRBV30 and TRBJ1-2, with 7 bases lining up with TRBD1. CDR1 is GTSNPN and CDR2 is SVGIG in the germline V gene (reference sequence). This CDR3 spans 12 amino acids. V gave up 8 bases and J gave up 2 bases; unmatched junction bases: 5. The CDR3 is CAGGGQNYGYTF. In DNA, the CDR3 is TGTGCCGGGGGGGGACAGAACTATGGCTACACCTTC.

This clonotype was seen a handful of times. The CDR3 coding sequence is TGTGCCAGTAGTCATCCCTCGGCAGGGGGTATGGGCTACACCTTC. Translated: CASSHPSAGGMGYTF. The rearrangement links TRBV19 to TRBJ1-2, with 7 bases lining up with TRBD1. Germline CDR1 and CDR2: LNHDA and SQIVND (reference sequence). J gave up 8 bases and V 5 bases, and 14 bases lay outside the gene matches. This CDR3 has 15 amino acids.

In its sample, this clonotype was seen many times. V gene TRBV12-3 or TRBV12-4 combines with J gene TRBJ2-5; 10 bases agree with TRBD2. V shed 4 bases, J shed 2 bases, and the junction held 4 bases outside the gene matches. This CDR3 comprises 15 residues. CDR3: CASSYLAGAQETQYF. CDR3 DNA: TGTGCCAGCAGTTATCTAGCGGGAGCACAAGAGACCCAGTACTTC.

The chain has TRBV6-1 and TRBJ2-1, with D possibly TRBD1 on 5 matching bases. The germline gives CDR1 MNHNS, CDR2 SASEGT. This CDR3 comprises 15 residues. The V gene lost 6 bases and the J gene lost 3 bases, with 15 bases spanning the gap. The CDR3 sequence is CASSPEETVYNEQFF. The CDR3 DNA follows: TGTGCCAGCAGCCCTGAGGAGACAGTCTACAATGAGCAGTTCTTC.

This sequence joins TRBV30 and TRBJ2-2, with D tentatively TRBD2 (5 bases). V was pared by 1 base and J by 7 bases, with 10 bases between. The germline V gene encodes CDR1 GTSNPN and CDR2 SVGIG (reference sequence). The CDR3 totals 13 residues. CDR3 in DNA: TGTGCCTGGAGTGGCCACGGGGACGGGGAGCTGTTTTTT. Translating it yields CAWSGHGDGELFF.

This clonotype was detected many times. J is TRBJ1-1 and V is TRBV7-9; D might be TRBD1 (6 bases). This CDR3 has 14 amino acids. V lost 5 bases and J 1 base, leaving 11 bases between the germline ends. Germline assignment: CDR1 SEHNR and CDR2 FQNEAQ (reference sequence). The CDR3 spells CASSGDNKNTEAFF. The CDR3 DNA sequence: TGTGCCAGCAGCGGGGACAACAAGAACACTGAAGCTTTCTTT. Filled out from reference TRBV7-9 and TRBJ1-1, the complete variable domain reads DTGVSQNPRHKITKRGQNVTFRCDPISEHNRLYWYRQTLGQGPEFLTYFQNEAQLEKSRLLSDRFSAERPKGSFSTLEIQRTEQGDSAMYLCASSGDNKNTEAFFGQGTRLTVV.